The 13 T cell receptor beta chains presented below share a single source sample, sequenced in a study of cytomegalovirus exposure and HLA in healthy donors. Researchers ran the PCR with 60 Vbeta and 13 Jbeta primers. TCRdb's table, derived via immunoSEQ multiplex PCR, lists solely in-frame clones and lacks some. The sample totals roughly 200,000 clones. Material: PBMCs. All receptors derive from a girl aged 2 to 10 in good health and CMV-seropositive.

The gene calls are TRBV29-1 and TRBJ2-2; possibly TRBD1 for D (5 bases). Germline values: CDR1 SQVTM, CDR2 ANQGSEA. The CDR3 is made up of 14 amino acids. Trimming removed 4 bases from V and 4 bases from J, with 13 bases in between. DNA for the CDR3: TGCAGCGTTGGTAGCAGGGTGGTCACCGGGGAGCTGTTTTTT. It codes for CSVGSRVVTGELFF.

V and J are TRBV4-1 and TRBJ2-7, with 7 bases matching TRBD1. The CDR3 sequence is 18 residues long. Germline V gives CDR1 MGHRA, CDR2 YSYEKL. V was clipped by 2 bases and J by 3 bases; unmatched bases: 16. CDR3 in DNA: TGCGCCAGCAGCCAAACGACAGGGCTTGGGGCCCAGGTCTACGAGCAGTACTTC. It encodes CASSQTTGLGAQVYEQYF.

The CDR3: CASSENEGARTEAFF. In DNA, the CDR3 is TGTGCCAGCAGTGAAAATGAGGGGGCGAGGACTGAAGCTTTCTTT. The chain is built from TRBV6-1 and TRBJ1-1, with TRBD1 identical over 7 bases. The CDR3 covers 15 residues. V shed 2 bases, J shed 5 bases, and the junction held 8 bases outside the gene matches. The V gene's germline CDR1 is MNHNS and CDR2 SASEGT.

As DNA, the CDR3 is TGTGCCAGCAGCGTAGCGCCCAGGGGCCAGACCTACGAGCAGTACTTC. Protein sequence: CASSVAPRGQTYEQYF. The rearrangement links TRBV9 to TRBJ2-7; the D gene is possibly TRBD1 (6 bases). The CDR3 has 16 amino acids. Per germline, CDR1 SGDLS and CDR2 YYNGEE. The V and J ends lost 0 bases and 2 bases respectively, with 15 bases between them.

The V call is TRBV7-9, the J call TRBJ2-3, with a possible D match to TRBD2 (7 bases). Trimming removed 2 bases from V and 6 bases from J, with 15 bases in between. This CDR3 region has 15 residues. CDR1 and CDR2 (germline): SEHNR, FQNEAQ (reference sequence). Written as DNA, the CDR3 is TGTGCCAGCAGCTTAATCACAGGGAGGGTGGATACGCAGTATTTT. Amino acids: CASSLITGRVDTQYF.

V is TRBV15 and J is TRBJ1-2, with TRBD1 identical over 7 bases. Germline V lookup: CDR1 LNHNV, CDR2 YYDKDF (reference sequence). This CDR3 comprises 16 residues. Trimming cost V 5 bases and J 5 bases; bases outside gene matches: 14. CDR3 DNA sequence: TGTGCCACCAGCTTCGCCCTGCCAGGGGGAGGTTATGGCTACACCTTC. It specifies CATSFALPGGGYGYTF.

V usage is TRBV19 and J usage is TRBJ1-2; 8 bases map to TRBD1. The CDR3 is 14 residues long. V shed 3 bases and J 4 bases; nucleotides not matched to a gene: 4. The germline CDR1 and CDR2 sequences are LNHDA and SQIVND (reference sequence). CDR3 sequence (DNA): TGTGCCAGTAGTATTCAGGGGGCTCCCTATGGCTACACCTTC. Protein sequence: CASSIQGAPYGYTF.

In the case of this clone: Other nucleotide sequences in the sample specify the same CDR3. The rearrangement links TRBV7-9 to TRBJ2-7, with TRBD1 as a possible D gene (5 bases). The CDR3 runs to 14 residues. V was shortened by 1 base and J by 2 bases, with 9 bases between the two germline ends. Germline V gene data show CDR1 as SEHNR and CDR2 as FQNEAQ (reference sequence). The CDR3 spells CASSLVAGTYEQYF. CDR3 sequence (DNA): TGTGCCAGCAGCTTAGTTGCAGGGACCTACGAGCAGTACTTC. Looking up the rest from reference TRBV7-9 and TRBJ2-7 gives the full variable domain: DTGVSQNPRHKITKRGQNVTFRCDPISEHNRLYWYRQTLGQGPEFLTYFQNEAQLEKSRLLSDRFSAERPKGSFSTLEIQRTEQGDSAMYLCASSLVAGTYEQYFGPGTRLTVT.

J is TRBJ2-7 and V is TRBV27; possible D gene TRBD2, 5 bases. Trimming stripped 6 bases from V and 4 bases from J, with 13 bases between. There are 13 residues in the CDR3. Germline V CDR1 and CDR2: MNHEY, SMNVEV (reference sequence). The CDR3 sequence: CASSPLDEYEQYF. The CDR3 DNA sequence: TGTGCCAGCAGCCCACTAGATGAATACGAGCAGTACTTC.

V usage is TRBV28 and J usage is TRBJ2-2; D is possibly TRBD1 (5 bases). Between the trimmed V and J ends, which lost 3 bases and 1 base, there was a span of 9 bases. The CDR3 contains 15 residues. Germline loops: CDR1 MDHEN, CDR2 SYDVKM. The CDR3 DNA sequence: TGTGCCAGCAGTTTTAGTGACAGGAACACCGGGGAGCTGTTTTTT. Residues: CASSFSDRNTGELFF.

V usage is TRBV4-2 and J usage is TRBJ1-3; no clear D. V was clipped by 4 bases and J by 0 bases, with 10 bases between them. The CDR3 runs to 15 residues. The germline V gene has CDR1 LGHNA and CDR2 YNFKEQ. As DNA, the CDR3 is TGTGCCAGCAGCCCGTACAGAGCCTCTGGAAACACCATATATTTT. This translates into CASSPYRASGNTIYF.

This rearrangement joins TRBV7-8 to TRBJ1-3; D gene uncertain. Germline V gene data show CDR1 as SGHVS and CDR2 as FQNEAQ. CDR3 size: 10 residues. The V end lost 8 bases, the J end lost 12 bases, and 11 bases lay between the germline ends. CDR3 residues: CASHQHNIYF. CDR3 nucleotides: TGTGCCAGCCATCAACATAACATATATTTT.

The chain carries TRBV5-1 and TRBJ2-5; 9 bases are shared with TRBD1. The CDR3 has 19 amino acids. The germline gives CDR1 SGHRS, CDR2 YFSETQ. V gave up 1 base and J gave up 5 bases; unmatched junction bases: 18. CDR3 DNA sequence: TGCGCCAGCAGCTTGATTGGGGCAGGGACAGGGACGGACGGGGAGACCCAGTACTTC. This translates into CASSLIGAGTGTDGETQYF.